Below are 11 T cell receptor beta chains sequenced from a single sample in a study of identical twins. TCRdb recomputed calls from the 5' RACE reads with MiXCR, one row per CDR3 protein. This table holds a few hundred thousand distinct CDR3 sequences, 20% to 25% found once. These data were likewise used in another study, on T cells expressing NK-cell markers.

The sequenced sample consisted of CD4+ T cells sorted from blood. The receptors originated from a woman between 18 and 30 years old in good health.

The V call is TRBV3-1, the J call TRBJ2-1; 14 positions match TRBD2. The CDR3 sequence is 20 residues long. V gave up 4 bases and J gave up 7 bases; unmatched junction bases: 18. Germline CDR1 LGHDT, CDR2 YNNKEL (reference sequence). CDR3 nucleotides: TGTGCCAGCAGCCTAGGGACTAGCGGGAGATCCAGCACACATGAGAATGAGCAGTTCTTC. It yields the protein CASSLGTSGRSSTHENEQFF.

The chain carries TRBV12-3 or TRBV12-4 and TRBJ2-3; TRBD2 aligns across 9 bases. This CDR3 contains 18 residues. V lost 5 bases, J lost 2 bases, and 14 bases stayed unmatched. The CDR3 reads CASSATPFGGRATDTQYF. The DNA for the CDR3 is TGTGCCAGCAGTGCTACCCCCTTTGGCGGGAGGGCCACAGATACGCAGTATTTT.

The V and J genes are TRBV28 and TRBJ2-4; tentative D call: TRBD2 (7 bases). V was trimmed by 4 bases and J by 2 bases, leaving 18 bases between them. This CDR3 contains 17 residues. Germline CDR1 and CDR2: MDHEN and SYDVKM. The CDR3 bases are TGTGCCAGCAGTTCAATATGGGGGGGGGCTACCAAAAACATTCAGTACTTC. This encodes CASSSIWGGATKNIQYF. The whole variable domain, remainder taken from reference TRBV28 and TRBJ2-4, is DVKVTQSSRYLVKRTGEKVFLECVQDMDHENMFWYRQDPGLGLRLIYFSYDVKMKEKGDIPEGYSVSREKKERFSLILESASTNQTSMYLCASSSIWGGATKNIQYFGAGTRLSVL.

This clonotype has a handful of counts. This chain connects TRBV28 to TRBJ2-1, with D hard to call. V was trimmed by 4 bases and J by 0 bases, leaving 22 bases between them. The CDR3 covers 19 residues. Germline V CDR1 and CDR2: MDHEN, SYDVKM. The CDR3 loop reads CASSYPFTIEFISYNEQFF. For the CDR3, the DNA is TGTGCCAGCAGTTACCCTTTCACAATCGAATTTATCTCCTACAATGAGCAGTTCTTC.

Only a few counts were recorded for this clonotype. Written as DNA, the CDR3 is TGTGCCAGCAGCTCCCTCTGGTATACGCAGTATTTT. It yields the protein CASSSLWYTQYF. The chain joins TRBV14 to TRBJ2-3; no reliable D call. Germline V gene data show CDR1 as SGHDN and CDR2 as FVKESK. Deletions cut 5 bases from V and 7 bases from J, with 10 bases between. The CDR3 extends over 12 amino acids.

At least ten counts were recorded for this clonotype. The chain recombines TRBV6-5 with TRBJ1-5; 10 nucleotides match TRBD1. The CDR3 consists of 15 residues. The germline V gene encodes CDR1 MNHEY and CDR2 SVGAGI. J was trimmed by 5 bases and V by 0 bases; bases with no gene match: 1. In nucleotides, the CDR3 is TGTGCCAGCAGTTACTCGGGGACAGGGGATCAGCCCCAGCATTTT. This encodes CASSYSGTGDQPQHF.

This clonotype was counted between two and nine times. The gene calls are TRBV20-1 and TRBJ2-2; possible D gene TRBD2, 6 bases. Germline loops: CDR1 DFQATT, CDR2 SNEGSKA (reference sequence). Deletions cut 5 bases from V and 7 bases from J, with 14 bases between. The CDR3 contains 13 residues. Here the CDR3 DNA reads TGCAGTGCTTCGGGAGTGTTGGGCGGGGAGCTGTTTTTT. Translating it yields CSASGVLGGELFF.

This clonotype was counted at least ten times. The chain employs TRBV13 and TRBJ2-7; no clear D. There are 12 residues in the CDR3. Trimming stripped 2 bases from V and 4 bases from J, with 6 bases between. The germline gives CDR1 PRHDT, CDR2 FYEKMQ (reference sequence). The CDR3 DNA reads TGTGCCAGCAGCTTAAACAGATACGAGCAGTACTTC. It is translated as CASSLNRYEQYF.

This clonotype was seen only a few times. The J gene is TRBJ2-3, the V gene TRBV14, with D hard to call. This CDR3 is 14 amino acids long. CDR1 SGHDN and CDR2 FVKESK come from the germline V gene. The V and J ends lost 4 bases and 6 bases respectively, with 14 bases between them. The CDR3 protein is CASSLMGGSDTQYF. Written as DNA, the CDR3 is TGTGCCAGCAGCCTGATGGGTGGTAGCGATACGCAGTATTTT.

The rearrangement uses TRBV12-3 or TRBV12-4 and TRBJ1-1; D unclear. V was cut by 5 bases and J by 11 bases, with 18 bases left in between. The length of the CDR3 is 13 residues. CDR3 sequence: CASSLQKGGNAFF. As DNA, the CDR3 is TGTGCCAGCAGTCTTCAAAAGGGAGGGAACGCTTTCTTT.

With regard to this clonotype: Since a much larger clone is just one base distant, this may be a read error. The chain has TRBV10-3 and TRBJ2-3; tentative D call: TRBD2 (5 bases). This CDR3 has 14 residues. CDR1 and CDR2 (germline): ENHRY, SYGVKD. Trimming took 6 bases from V and 5 from J, leaving 15 bases between them. CDR3 DNA: TGTGCCATCAGATATCAAACCCGGGGAGATACGCAGTATTTT. Residues: CAIRYQTRGDTQYF.